These 30 T cell receptor beta chains were all obtained from the same sample, sequenced in a study of blood T cells in healthy people across ages. The use of a sample-barcoded 5' primer and a J-beta primer mix characterized a second PCR of roughly 7 to 11 cycles. In TCRdb, the 5' RACE reads were re-called with MiXCR into one record per CDR3 protein. The data show 780,000 or so distinct CDR3 sequences, with roughly 50% seen just once and roughly 40% held by the top ten. The sequenced sample consisted of blood. These receptors originate from a man older than 75 in good health.

This chain's CDR3 is CASSQDPGRANYGYTF. CDR3 bases: TGTGCCAGCAGCCAAGATCCCGGACGGGCTAACTATGGCTACACCTTC. J is TRBJ1-2 and V is TRBV3-1; D is unclear. CDR3 length: 16 residues. Germline V CDR1 and CDR2: LGHDT, YNNKEL (reference sequence). V was cut by 0 bases and J by 0 bases, with 11 bases left in between.

The chain has TRBV6-5 and TRBJ2-7; a weak D match, TRBD2 (5 bases). V lost 0 bases, J lost 6 bases, and 9 bases lay in between. The germline V gene has CDR1 MNHEY and CDR2 SVGAGI. CDR3 size: 13 residues. CDR3 region: CASSYSGRVEQYF. The CDR3 DNA sequence: TGTGCCAGCAGTTACTCAGGGCGGGTCGAGCAGTACTTC.

V is TRBV5-1 and J is TRBJ2-3; 13 nucleotides align to TRBD2. Germline lookup yields CDR1 SGHRS and CDR2 YFSETQ. This CDR3 comprises 20 residues. Germline trimming cut 4 bases from V and 3 bases from J; bases unmatched to any gene: 17. CDR3 DNA: TGCGCCAGCAGCCGGGGGTCTACGGGACTAGCGGGAACTAGTACAGATACGCAGTATTTT. Protein sequence: CASSRGSTGLAGTSTDTQYF.

This clonotype was picked up one time. The rearrangement joins TRBV6-6 to TRBJ1-1, with a possible D match to TRBD1 (6 bases). Germline assignment: CDR1 MNHNY and CDR2 SVGAGI (reference sequence). With 6 bases removed from V and 6 bases from J, the gap between germline ends came to 14 bases. The CDR3 sequence is 13 residues long. The CDR3 region is CASRNTGYAEAFF. The CDR3, as DNA: TGTGCCAGCAGAAACACAGGGTACGCTGAAGCTTTCTTT.

V is TRBV5-1 and J is TRBJ2-7, with D unresolved. Germline CDR1 SGHRS, CDR2 YFSETQ. Trimming shortened V by 0 bases and J by 5 bases, and 15 bases separated the two germline ends. The CDR3 consists of 15 residues. The CDR3 DNA reads as TGCGCCAGCAGCTTGGGTTGGGGTCCCTCTCACGAGCAGTACTTC. Protein sequence: CASSLGWGPSHEQYF.

This clonotype was detected only once. The rearrangement links TRBV12-3 or TRBV12-4 to TRBJ2-7, with a tentative D call TRBD1 (5 bases). CDR3 size: 15 residues. V was trimmed by 5 bases and J by 5 bases, leaving 19 bases between them. As DNA, the CDR3 is TGTGCCAGCAGTAATTTTGGACATCCTCATCACGAGCAGTACTTC. As protein: CASSNFGHPHHEQYF.

This clonotype turned up a few times. The chain combines TRBV10-2 with TRBJ1-1; D possibly corresponds to TRBD1 (6 bases). The CDR3 loop spans 14 amino acids. Trimming cost V 6 bases and J 0 bases, with 11 bases left between them. Per germline, CDR1 WSHSY and CDR2 SAAADI. CDR3 sequence reads: CASRVQGVNTEAFF. CDR3 in DNA: TGCGCCAGCAGGGTACAGGGTGTGAACACTGAAGCTTTCTTT.

This chain connects TRBV27 to TRBJ2-1; 15 bases agree with TRBD2. Trimming removed 5 bases from V and 6 bases from J; junction bases left unmatched: 5. Germline loops: CDR1 MNHEY, CDR2 SMNVEV (reference sequence). This CDR3 has 16 amino acids. CDR3 sequence: CASSIGGLAGGNEQFF. DNA of the CDR3: TGTGCCAGCAGTATTGGGGGACTAGCGGGGGGCAATGAGCAGTTCTTC.

The J gene is TRBJ1-6, the V gene TRBV27; tentatively, D is TRBD1 (5 bases). Germline-derived CDR1 and CDR2 are MNHEY and SMNVEV (reference sequence). CDR3 length: 14 amino acids. Trimming shortened V by 7 bases and J by 2 bases, and 9 bases separated the two germline ends. This CDR3 is CASTAGAYNSPLHF. The CDR3 nucleotides read TGTGCCAGCACCGCGGGGGCCTATAATTCACCCCTCCACTTT.

The chain combines TRBV6-5 with TRBJ2-7; the match to TRBD2 covers 13 bases. Germline CDR1 is MNHEY and CDR2 is SVGAGI. This CDR3 has 20 amino acids. The V segment lost 0 bases and the J segment 7 bases; nucleotides outside the gene matches: 18. DNA of the CDR3: TGTGCCAGCAGTTACTCCCTCGGGACTAGCGGGACACGCTCCTACAATGAGCAGTACTTC. This gives the protein CASSYSLGTSGTRSYNEQYF.

CDR3 sequence reads: CASSLTSYNEQFF. The DNA of the CDR3 is TGTGCCAGCAGCTTAACTTCCTACAATGAGCAGTTCTTC. The genes are TRBV7-3 and TRBJ2-1; D remains ambiguous. Germline lookup yields CDR1 SGHTA and CDR2 FQGTGA. V lost 0 bases, J lost 1 base, and 1 base lay in between. This CDR3 contains 13 residues.

This chain connects TRBV4-1 to TRBJ2-1, with 11 bases fitting TRBD1. The tail of the sequence fits TRBJ2-7 better, so the J call may be wrong. The CDR3 loop spans 14 amino acids. CDR1 is MGHRA, CDR2 YSYEKL, per germline. The CDR3 protein is CASSQGQGVNEQYF. The DNA of the CDR3 is TGCGCCAGCAGCCAGGGACAGGGGGTCAATGAGCAGTACTTC.

The chain recombines TRBV28 with TRBJ1-2, with D possibly being TRBD1 (5 bases). The V gene's germline CDR1 is MDHEN and CDR2 SYDVKM. Trimming stripped 6 bases from V and 4 bases from J, with 15 bases between. The CDR3 consists of 14 residues. The CDR3 nucleotides read TGTGCCAGCAGGACGGGCAGGGCGGGCTATGGCTACACCTTC. This gives the protein CASRTGRAGYGYTF.

V usage is TRBV6-6 and J usage is TRBJ1-6; 7 nucleotides agree with TRBD1. The J segment lost 9 bases and the V segment lost 6 bases, leaving 5 bases of the junction unmatched. CDR1 and CDR2 from the germline V gene are MNHNY and SVGAGI (reference sequence). CDR3 size: 13 residues. The CDR3 coding sequence is TGTGCCAGCAGGCACGACAGGGTTTCACCCCTCCACTTT. The encoded protein is CASRHDRVSPLHF.

This chain joins TRBV7-9 and TRBJ2-5; the match to TRBD1 covers 11 bases. Germline CDR1 reads SEHNR; CDR2 reads FQNEAQ (reference sequence). J gave up 5 bases and V 3 bases, and 5 bases lay outside the gene matches. The CDR3 loop spans 15 amino acids. The CDR3 loop is CASSFGQGAGETQYF. In DNA, the CDR3 is TGTGCCAGCAGCTTCGGACAGGGGGCAGGGGAGACCCAGTACTTC.

The genes are TRBV10-3 and TRBJ2-7, with D perhaps matching TRBD1 or TRBD2 (5 bases each). V was shortened by 4 bases and J by 9 bases, with 13 bases between the two germline ends. The CDR3 has 12 amino acids. In germline, CDR1 is ENHRY, CDR2 SYGVKD. CDR3 nucleotides: TGTGCCATCAGTGGGGACGCGGTAGGGCAGTACTTC. Translation gives CAISGDAVGQYF.

The genes are TRBV6-5 and TRBJ2-1; maybe TRBD2 (5 bases). CDR1 MNHEY and CDR2 SVGAGI come from the germline V gene. The V end lost 6 bases, the J end lost 4 bases, and 10 bases lay between the germline ends. There are 13 residues in the CDR3. Written as DNA, the CDR3 is TGTGCCAGCAGGCTAGCCTCTTACAATGAGCAGTTCTTC. It is translated as CASRLASYNEQFF.

The chain is built from TRBV7-9 and TRBJ2-4; TRBD1 agrees at 10 bases. V shed 5 bases and J 13 bases; nucleotides not matched to a gene: 23. The CDR3 loop spans 18 amino acids. The V gene's germline CDR1 is SEHNR and CDR2 FQNEAQ (reference sequence). The CDR3 region has the DNA TGTGCCAGCAGCCGCGATCTCGGGACAGGGGCCCGCTGGGGTGAGCAGTACTTC. Its protein is CASSRDLGTGARWGEQYF.

The sample holds a few counts of this clonotype. This rearrangement joins TRBV7-9 to TRBJ2-6; no firm D call. V was cut by 3 bases and J by 0 bases, with 6 bases left in between. This CDR3 region has 15 residues. Germline V gene lookup returns CDR1 SEHNR and CDR2 FQNEAQ (reference sequence). In DNA form, the CDR3 reads TGTGCCAGCAGCTTCGGGTTCTCTGGGGCCAACGTCCTGACTTTC. Protein: CASSFGFSGANVLTF.

This clonotype was observed at least ten times. Mismatch with germline at one junction end may stem from a read error. This sequence joins TRBV5-1 and TRBJ2-3; D perhaps matches TRBD1 (6 bases). CDR3 length: 15 amino acids. Germline lookup yields CDR1 SGHRS and CDR2 YFSETQ. The CDR3 reads CASSLGQGSTDTQYF. CDR3 DNA: TGTGCCAGCAGCTTAGGTCAGGGGAGCACAGATACGCAGTATTTT.

The chain joins TRBV12-5 to TRBJ2-7; 7 bases match TRBD1. The V gene end was trimmed by 6 bases and the J gene end by 1 base; junction bases not matched to a gene: 9. The V gene's germline CDR1 is LGHNT and CDR2 FRNRAP. This CDR3 is 15 amino acids long. The CDR3 loop reads CASGPPRGMSYEQYF. The DNA for the CDR3 is TGTGCTAGTGGCCCTCCCAGGGGGATGTCCTACGAGCAGTACTTC.

In this sample, this clonotype turned up many times. The J gene is TRBJ2-3, the V gene TRBV7-2; D is tentatively TRBD1 or TRBD2 (7 bases each). The CDR3 totals 14 residues. The germline gives CDR1 SGHTA, CDR2 FQGNSA. Trimming pared 8 bases from V and 5 bases from J, leaving 17 bases between. In DNA, the CDR3 is TGTGCCAGCGCAGGGGGGGGGGTTGGAGATACGCAGTATTTT. It specifies CASAGGGVGDTQYF.

This clonotype was observed a few times. The CDR3 bases are TGTGCCAGCAGCCATGCGATCCGGGACAGGGGCTTGGCCAACGTCCTGACTTTC. It translates to CASSHAIRDRGLANVLTF. The V gene is TRBV3-1, the J gene TRBJ2-6; TRBD1 aligns across 10 bases. J was trimmed by 6 bases and V by 3 bases; bases with no gene match: 11. The CDR3 is 18 residues long. Germline CDR1 is LGHDT and CDR2 is YNNKEL (reference sequence).

This clonotype was seen many times. This rearrangement joins TRBV7-2 to TRBJ2-1; no firm D call. In germline, CDR1 is SGHTA, CDR2 FQGNSA. The CDR3 extends over 13 amino acids. Trimming took 1 base from V and 7 from J, leaving 8 bases between them. The CDR3 nucleotides are TGTGCCAGCAGCTTAGGGCTGCAGAATGAGCAGTTCTTC. This gives the protein CASSLGLQNEQFF.

This clonotype was seen a handful of times. The chain has TRBV29-1 and TRBJ2-3; TRBD2 matches 7 bases. CDR3 length: 12 amino acids. Per germline, CDR1 SQVTM and CDR2 ANQGSEA. For the CDR3, the DNA is TGCTGTCTAGCGGAAAGCACAGATACGCAGTATTTT. It yields the protein CCLAESTDTQYF.

The rearrangement uses TRBV15 and TRBJ1-5, with a possible D match to TRBD1 (6 bases). There are 15 residues in the CDR3. V was cut by 2 bases and J by 1 base, with 9 bases left in between. Germline-derived CDR1 and CDR2 are LNHNV and YYDKDF (reference sequence). The CDR3 DNA is TGTGCCACCAGCAGACGGACAGAAAGCAATCAGCCCCAGCATTTT. This sequence encodes CATSRRTESNQPQHF.

The chain employs TRBV29-1 and TRBJ2-1; a weak D match, TRBD2 (6 bases). The J call could be wrong; TRBJ2-7 is a better fit for the DNA end. The CDR3 is 15 residues long. Germline CDR1 SQVTM, CDR2 ANQGSEA. The CDR3 DNA reads TGCAGCCCATGGGGACTCCCGAGCTCCTACAATGAGCAGTACTTC. Translating it yields CSPWGLPSSYNEQYF.

The V gene is TRBV5-1, the J gene TRBJ2-7, with 8 bases aligning to TRBD1. Germline-derived CDR1 and CDR2 are SGHRS and YFSETQ. CDR3 size: 16 residues. V gave up 4 bases and J gave up 0 bases; unmatched junction bases: 9. In DNA, the CDR3 is TGCGCCAGCAGCCAGGACAGGGACCGATTCTCCTACGAGCAGTACTTC. This sequence encodes CASSQDRDRFSYEQYF.

With regard to this clonotype: Compared with germline, one end of the junction differs, possibly owing to a read error. This chain joins TRBV29-1 and TRBJ2-5; 9 positions agree with TRBD1. The CDR3 length is 12 residues. The V gene's germline CDR1 is SQVTM and CDR2 ANQGSEA. DNA for the CDR3: TGCAGCGTAACGACAGGGGGATACGAGCAGAACTTC. Protein product: CSVTTGGYEQNF. Full variable domain (missing parts from reference TRBV29-1 and TRBJ2-5): SAVISQKPSRDICQRGTSLTIQCQVDSQVTMMFWYRQQPGQSLTLIATANQGSEATYESGFVIDKFPISRPNLTFSTLTVSNMSPEDSSIYLCSVTTGGYEQNFGPGTRLLVL.

V usage is TRBV2 and J usage is TRBJ2-5; D possibly corresponds to TRBD1 (5 bases). Germline values: CDR1 SNHLY, CDR2 FYNNEI. CDR3 length equals 13 residues. Trimming shortened V by 7 bases and J by 4 bases, and 13 bases separated the two germline ends. The CDR3: CASTTRQSETQYF. CDR3 DNA sequence: TGTGCCAGCACGACGCGACAGTCAGAGACCCAGTACTTC.